This T cell receptor beta chain emerged from a study of T cell responses to AZD1222 COVID-19 vaccine. Generated by immunoSEQ multiplex PCR, the TCRdb table keeps only in-frame clones and is missing some. The sample records about 140,000 clones, around 93% being singletons. The sequence came from an adult who received the AZD1222 COVID-19 vaccine. Sequencing was performed on peripheral blood, taken 28 days after the second AZD1222 dose.

The DNA of the CDR3 is TGTGCCAGTACCGAAACCGAGAATTACACCGGGGAGCTGTTTTTT. This encodes CASTETENYTGELFF. The chain recombines TRBV19 with TRBJ2-2; D unresolved. V was clipped by 7 bases and J by 3 bases, with 15 bases between them. The CDR3 is made up of 15 amino acids. Germline V gives CDR1 LNHDA, CDR2 SQIVND (reference sequence).